Listed below are T cell receptor beta chains from one sample, sequenced in a study of blood T cell repertoires in COVID-19. Profiling relied on immunoSEQ multiplex PCR, and the TCRdb table lists in-frame clones only, not all of them. The profile covers some 170,000 clones, with 82% appearing a single time and roughly 9.1% taken by the ten largest. The sequenced material came from peripheral blood. The receptor set was obtained from a woman in her sixties or seventies with acute or convalescent COVID-19. CDR3s include the opening cysteine and the closing phenylalanine or tryptophan. D genes are given only for firm matches. The size of a clone is reported for some rows only, either as once, few or many, or as a class for expanded clones.

j_gene | d_gene | v_gene | abundance | CDR3nt | CDR3aa
TRBJ1-1 | TRBD1 | TRBV19 | NA | TGTGCCAGTAGTCACAGGGGAGGGAACACTGAAGCTTTCTTT | CASSHRGGNTEAFF
TRBJ2-1 | TRBD1 | TRBV18 | once | TGTGCCAGCTCACGGGCGCGCGGACAGGGGGAGCCGAATGAGCAGTTCTTC | CASSRARGQGEPNEQFF
TRBJ1-4 | NA | TRBV28 | NA | TGTGCCAGCAGCCTGGTAGGGCAGGGTTATGAAAAACTGTTTTTT | CASSLVGQGYEKLFF
TRBJ2-7 | NA | TRBV28 | NA | TGTGCCAGCAGTCCTCCCCCCGGGAACCACGAGCAGTACTTC | CASSPPPGNHEQYF
TRBJ1-2 | TRBD1 | TRBV28 | NA | TGTGCCAGCAGTGAGGGACAGGGGAGGCAGGGCTACACCTTC | CASSEGQGRQGYTF
TRBJ2-5 | TRBD2 | TRBV15 | NA | TGTGCCACCAGCAGAGGGGGGAGGGCGGTACGGGAGACCCAGTACTTC | CATSRGGRAVRETQYF
TRBJ2-1 | TRBD2 | TRBV10-2 | NA | TGCGCCAGCAGTGAGACTAGCGGGAGGGAGAATGAGCAGTTCTTC | CASSETSGRENEQFF
TRBJ2-5 | TRBD2 | TRBV7-2 | NA | TGTGCCAGCAGCTTAAGGGGGTGGACTAGCAAGGGACAAGAGACCCAGTACTTC | CASSLRGWTSKGQETQYF
TRBJ2-7 | NA | TRBV4-3 | NA | TGCGCCAGCAGCCAAGTCGCAGGGGAATACGAGCAGTACTTC | CASSQVAGEYEQYF
TRBJ2-1 | NA | TRBV15 | NA | TGTGCCACCAGCAGAGATCCTAGCAGAGATGAGCAGTTCTTC | CATSRDPSRDEQFF
TRBJ1-1 | NA | TRBV29-1 | NA | TGCAGCGTTGAAGATGTAGATCCGGTCTCCAGAGGGGCTTTCTTT | CSVEDVDPVSRGAFF
TRBJ2-1 | NA | TRBV4-2 | NA | TGTGCCAGCAGCCAAGCGGCGGGGCACTCCTACAATGAGCAGTTCTTC | CASSQAAGHSYNEQFF
TRBJ2-3 | TRBD1 | TRBV9 | NA | TGTGCCAGCAGCGGGACAGGGGCTAGCACAGATACGCAGTATTTT | CASSGTGASTDTQYF
TRBJ2-7 | NA | TRBV29-1 | NA | TGCAGCGTTGAAGCTCCGGGGATGGACGAGCAGTACTTC | CSVEAPGMDEQYF
TRBJ2-7 | TRBD1 | TRBV6-6 | NA | TGTGCCAGCAGTCGTCCCGGGACAGGGGGCAGGACCTACGAGCAGTACTTC | CASSRPGTGGRTYEQYF
TRBJ2-7 | TRBD2 | TRBV28 | NA | TGTGCCAGCAGTTCAGCGGGATCGACCTACGAGCAGTACTTC | CASSSAGSTYEQYF
TRBJ2-2 | NA | TRBV10-3 | once | TGTGCCATCAGTACCGAGGACATATCTAACGGGGAGCTGTTTTTT | CAISTEDISNGELFF
TRBJ2-1 | NA | TRBV7-8 | NA | TGTGCCAGCAGCCCGCAAGGACCTAGCTTTAGCTCCTACAATGAGCAGTTCTTC | CASSPQGPSFSSYNEQFF
TRBJ2-4 | TRBD1 | TRBV4-3 | NA | TGCGCCAGCAGCCAAGATCTGGGGACAGGGTCTGGGAACATTCAGTACTTC | CASSQDLGTGSGNIQYF
TRBJ1-1 | TRBD1 | TRBV7-9 | NA | TGTGCCAGCAGCTTGACAGGGATAGGAGGCACTGAAGCTTTCTTT | CASSLTGIGGTEAFF
TRBJ2-5 | TRBD1 | TRBV7-3 | NA | TGTGCCAGCAGCCCGCACCCGGCAGGGGGCGGAGTGGAGACCCAGTACTTC | CASSPHPAGGGVETQYF
TRBJ1-1 | TRBD1 | TRBV2 | NA | TGTGCCAGCAGTTCGGGACAGGGGGCGTCAGCTGAAGCTTTCTTT | CASSSGQGASAEAFF
TRBJ2-7 | NA | TRBV6-9 | NA | TGTGCCAGCAGTTATTCGAGGAGATTCTACGAGCAGTACTTC | CASSYSRRFYEQYF
TRBJ1-1 | NA | TRBV3-1/TRBV3-2 | NA | TGTGCCAGCAGCCCCACGCGGGGGCACACTGAAGCTTTCTTT | CASSPTRGHTEAFF
TRBJ2-1 | TRBD2 | TRBV19 | NA | TGTGCCAGTAGTATAGATTTGCGGGAGCGGGACAATGAGCAGTTCTTC | CASSIDLRERDNEQFF
TRBJ2-7 | NA | TRBV21-1 | NA | TGTGCCAGTTCCGGGCACAGGGGGGAGCAGTACTTC | CASSGHRGEQYF
TRBJ2-7 | TRBD1 | TRBV28 | NA | TGTGCCAGCAGGGGGACAGGGGGCAGGTACGAGCAGTACTTC | CASRGTGGRYEQYF
TRBJ1-6 | NA | TRBV11-2 | NA | TGTGCCAGCAGCTTAACAGGGAGGGGAAATTCACCCCTCCACTTT | CASSLTGRGNSPLHF
TRBJ1-5 | TRBD1 | TRBV7-8 | NA | TGTGCCAGCAGCTACGGACAGGGGGGGTTTAGCAATCAGCCCCAGCATTTT | CASSYGQGGFSNQPQHF
TRBJ2-7 | NA | TRBV27 | NA | TGTGCCAGCAGTATGGGTGGGCATTTTTATGGGTACGAGCAGTACTTC | CASSMGGHFYGYEQYF
TRBJ1-1 | NA | TRBV28 | NA | TGTGCCAGCAGTTTATCAGCGGGGGCTGCTTTCTTT | CASSLSAGAAFF
TRBJ1-5 | TRBD1 | TRBV19 | NA | TGTGCCAGTAGCCCGGGACAGGGGGGGAATCAGGCCCAGCATTTT | CASSPGQGGNQAQHF
TRBJ2-3 | NA | TRBV10-3 | NA | TGTGCCATCAGTGAAGGGGTCCCTAGCACAGATACGCAGTATTTT | CAISEGVPSTDTQYF
TRBJ2-5 | TRBD2 | TRBV9 | NA | TGTGCCAGCAGCGTATACCACCACATCCCGGCGGGGGGGCACGAGACCCAGTACTTC | CASSVYHHIPAGGHETQYF
TRBJ1-3 | NA | TRBV7-2 | once | TGTGCCAGCAGTCCCGCCGGGAGAAACACCATATATTTT | CASSPAGRNTIYF
TRBJ1-2 | NA | TRBV19 | medium-sized | TGTGCCAGTAGTATTGGGGCTCATGTGGGCTACACCTTC | CASSIGAHVGYTF
TRBJ1-2 | TRBD1 | TRBV2 | NA | TGTGCCAGCAGCAGACAGGGCTATGGCTACACCTTC | CASSRQGYGYTF
TRBJ1-3 | NA | TRBV7-2 | NA | TGTGCCAGCAGCCCACAGCCTTACCCTGGAAACACCATATATTTT | CASSPQPYPGNTIYF
TRBJ2-3 | TRBD1 | TRBV11-2 | NA | TGTGCCAGCAGCTGGGGACAGGGGGCAGATACGCAGTATTTT | CASSWGQGADTQYF
TRBJ1-1 | NA | TRBV10-1 | NA | TGCGCCAGCACCCCCCCTCGACAGCCAAACACTGAAGCTTTCTTT | CASTPPRQPNTEAFF
TRBJ2-5 | NA | TRBV5-4 | NA | TGTGCCAGCAGCTTGGGGTTGGAGATCGAGACCCAGTACTTC | CASSLGLEIETQYF
TRBJ2-1 | NA | TRBV28 | NA | TGTGCCAGCAGTGTCACTAGCTTTTACTCCTACAATGAGCAGTTCTTC | CASSVTSFYSYNEQFF
TRBJ2-7 | TRBD2 | TRBV18 | few | TGTGCCAGCTCACCCGGGACTAGCGGAGCCGGTTACGAGCAGTACTTC | CASSPGTSGAGYEQYF
TRBJ2-1 | NA | TRBV15 | NA | TGTGCCACCAGCAGAGAGGGCCTGCTCGAAGAGCAGTTCTTC | CATSREGLLEEQFF
TRBJ2-2 | TRBD1 | TRBV14 | few | TGTGCCAGCAGCCAAGATTGGGGGACAGGGCCGACCGGGGAGCTGTTTTTT | CASSQDWGTGPTGELFF
TRBJ2-5 | NA | TRBV3-1/TRBV3-2 | NA | TGTGCCAGCAGCCACCTACAGGGTTTACTCGAGACCCAGTACTTC | CASSHLQGLLETQYF